The rows below give T cell receptor beta chains drawn from one sample of a study of response to subunit inactivated influenza vaccine. TCRdb reanalysed the RT-PCR reads using MiXCR and keeps one entry per CDR3 protein. The sample has approximately 520,000 distinct CDR3 sequences, 16% seen once; the top ten hold about 3%. The source was CD4+ T cells sorted from PBMCs, collected roughly 24 months after vaccination. The receptors stem from a man aged 45 to 70 who received an inactivated influenza vaccine. The CDR3 runs from the conserved cysteine through the conserved F or W. Each record gives: D gene, V gene, J gene, CDR3 length, clone size, CDR3 protein, CDR3 DNA. The D gene is left open where the match is weak. Rows give clone size only sometimes, using once, few, many, or a class for an expanded clone.

NA	TRBV6-2/TRBV6-3	TRBJ2-2	14	few	CASSAGHSTGELFF	TGTGCCAGCAGTGCCGGACACAGCACCGGGGAGCTGTTTTTT
NA	TRBV5-1	TRBJ2-7	12	few	CASSRGLVEQYF	TGCGCCAGCAGTCGGGGCCTCGTCGAGCAGTACTTC
NA	TRBV15	TRBJ2-2	14	NA	CATSRDPNTGELFF	TGTGCCACCAGCAGAGATCCGAACACCGGGGAGCTGTTTTTT
TRBD1	TRBV10-3	TRBJ2-3	16	NA	CAISTHGTGGTDTQYF	TGTGCCATCAGTACCCACGGGACAGGGGGGACAGATACGCAGTATTTT
TRBD2	TRBV7-2	TRBJ2-1	16	many	CASSLVTSGVGYEQFF	TGTGCCAGCAGCTTAGTGACTAGCGGGGTGGGGTATGAGCAGTTCTTC
NA	TRBV5-4	TRBJ2-7	14	NA	CASSLSLQTYEQYF	TGTGCCAGCAGCTTGTCGCTTCAGACCTACGAGCAGTACTTC
TRBD1	TRBV20-1	TRBJ2-7	13	NA	CSARGTGSYEQYF	TGCAGTGCTAGAGGGACAGGCAGCTACGAGCAGTACTTC
TRBD1	TRBV5-1	TRBJ1-1	14	many	CASSLRGQGYEAFF	TGCGCCAGCAGCTTACGCGGACAGGGATATGAAGCTTTCTTT
NA	TRBV7-2	TRBJ2-2	15	NA	CASSRILSDSGELFF	TGTGCCAGCAGTCGTATTCTTAGCGACAGCGGGGAGCTGTTTTTT
NA	TRBV28	TRBJ2-7	16	NA	CASSLAGAPFIYEQYF	TGTGCCAGCAGTTTAGCTGGGGCCCCTTTTATCTACGAGCAGTACTTC
NA	TRBV4-3	TRBJ1-2	14	few	CASSQEEGGYGYTF	TGCGCCAGCAGCCAAGAGGAGGGAGGCTATGGCTACACCTTC
TRBD1	TRBV20-1	TRBJ2-3	16	NA	CSARDPRTGPQDTQYF	TGCAGTGCTAGAGACCCTAGGACAGGCCCCCAGGATACGCAGTATTTT
TRBD2	TRBV11-2	TRBJ2-5	14	NA	CASSFGTNQETQYF	TGTGCCAGCAGCTTCGGGACTAACCAAGAGACCCAGTACTTC
TRBD1	TRBV20-1	TRBJ2-2	18	NA	CSAQFPGQGGFGVGELFF	TGCAGTGCTCAATTCCCGGGACAGGGCGGTTTTGGTGTCGGGGAGCTGTTTTTT
TRBD1	TRBV7-8	TRBJ2-1	14	NA	CASSYRDRGNEQFF	TGTGCCAGCAGCTACCGGGACAGGGGGAATGAGCAGTTCTTC
NA	TRBV5-1	TRBJ1-1	13	few	CASSLEGVRAGTF	TGCGCCAGCAGCTTGGAGGGCGTCCGGGCCGGGACATTT
NA	TRBV6-5	TRBJ2-3	16	few	CASSFNRDVSTDTQYF	TGTGCCAGCAGTTTTAACCGGGACGTTAGCACAGATACGCAGTATTTT
NA	TRBV15	TRBJ2-7	15	NA	CATSSAPGRSYEQYF	TGTGCCACCAGCAGCGCTCCTGGGAGATCCTACGAGCAGTACTTC
NA	TRBV3-1	TRBJ1-2	13	few	CASSQGRNYGYTF	TGTGCCAGCAGCCAAGGGCGGAACTATGGCTACACCTTC
NA	TRBV27	TRBJ1-1	18	few	CASSLRAGARRMNTEAFF	TGTGCCAGCAGTTTACGGGCAGGGGCCCGCCGAATGAACACTGAAGCTTTCTTT
NA	TRBV9	TRBJ1-6	15	NA	CASSPPGQGSSPLHF	TGTGCCAGCAGCCCACCCGGGCAGGGAAGTTCACCCCTCCACTTT
NA	TRBV6-1	TRBJ2-1	16	few	CASSALTGRTYNEQFF	TGTGCCAGCAGTGCCCTGACAGGGAGGACCTACAATGAGCAGTTCTTC
TRBD1	TRBV7-2	TRBJ2-7	14	NA	CASSPDRGSYEQYF	TGTGCCAGCAGCCCCGACAGGGGCTCCTACGAGCAGTACTTC